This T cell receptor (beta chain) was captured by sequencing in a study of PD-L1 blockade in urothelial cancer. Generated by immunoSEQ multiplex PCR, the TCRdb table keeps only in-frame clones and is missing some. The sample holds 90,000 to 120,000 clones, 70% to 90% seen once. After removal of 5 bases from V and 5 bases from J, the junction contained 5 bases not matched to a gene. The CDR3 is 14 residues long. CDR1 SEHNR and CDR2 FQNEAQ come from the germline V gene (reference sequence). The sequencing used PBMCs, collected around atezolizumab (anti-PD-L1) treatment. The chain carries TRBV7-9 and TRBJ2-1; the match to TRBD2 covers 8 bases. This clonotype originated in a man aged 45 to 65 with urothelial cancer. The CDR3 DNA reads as TGTGCCAGCAGCGGCACTAGCGGAGACAATGAGCAGTTCTTC. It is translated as CASSGTSGDNEQFF.